Listed here are 29 T cell receptor beta chains from one sample, sequenced in a study of T cell clones after liver transplantation. Sequencing was performed with immunoSEQ multiplex PCR; in TCRdb, only in-frame clones are kept and a portion is missing. The sample has roughly 120,000 clones; about nine tenths are singletons. This specimen consisted of CD4+ T cells from blood, obtained 12 months after liver transplant. Every receptor here comes from a human patient who received a liver transplant. Some of these T cells may belong to the graft donor.

V is TRBV11-3 and J is TRBJ2-1; 11 bases are shared with TRBD2. The CDR3 runs 16 residues. V lost 4 bases, J lost 4 bases, and 6 bases stayed unmatched. Germline V gene data show CDR1 as SGHNT and CDR2 as YENEEA. The CDR3 sequence: CASSSQGLAEYNEQFF. As DNA, the CDR3 is TGTGCCAGCAGCTCCCAGGGACTAGCGGAGTACAATGAGCAGTTCTTC.

The chain combines TRBV28 with TRBJ1-1; D is possibly TRBD1 (6 bases). CDR3 length equals 16 residues. CDR1 and CDR2 (germline): MDHEN, SYDVKM. V was trimmed by 7 bases and J by 5 bases, leaving 23 bases between them. CDR3 sequence (DNA): TGTGCCAGCATCCAAAACCCGGGCAGGGGAGGAACTGAAGCTTTCTTT. Translated: CASIQNPGRGGTEAFF.

As DNA, the CDR3 is TGTGCCAGCTCACCACCGTCACAGGGAGGTTACGAGCAGTACTTC. This sequence encodes CASSPPSQGGYEQYF. The chain employs TRBV18 and TRBJ2-7; D may correspond to TRBD1 or TRBD2 (6 bases each). In germline, CDR1 is KGHSH, CDR2 LQKENI. The CDR3 is made up of 15 amino acids. Trimming shortened V by 0 bases and J by 4 bases, and 13 bases separated the two germline ends.

J is TRBJ2-2 and V is TRBV2; D perhaps matches TRBD1 (5 bases). Germline-derived CDR1 and CDR2 are SNHLY and FYNNEI. Trimming stripped 7 bases from V and 1 base from J, with 13 bases between. The CDR3 has 15 residues. CDR3 sequence: CASNPAGLNTGELFF. For the CDR3, the DNA is TGTGCCAGCAATCCGGCAGGGTTGAACACCGGGGAGCTGTTTTTT.

This sequence joins TRBV4-3 and TRBJ2-7; 9 nucleotides line up with TRBD1. Germline-derived CDR1 and CDR2 are LGHNA and YSLEER. V lost 0 bases, J lost 3 bases, and 6 bases stayed unmatched. The CDR3 is 16 amino acids. CDR3 loop: CASSQEHGTGIYEQYF. CDR3 DNA sequence: TGCGCCAGCAGCCAAGAACATGGGACAGGGATCTACGAGCAGTACTTC.

This chain connects TRBV5-4 to TRBJ2-5; perhaps TRBD2 as D (5 bases). Trimming shortened V by 4 bases and J by 2 bases, and 9 bases separated the two germline ends. Germline lookup yields CDR1 SGHNT and CDR2 YYREEE (reference sequence). CDR3 size: 13 residues. Written as DNA, the CDR3 is TGTGCCAGCAGCGTCGGAGGACAAGAGACCCAGTACTTC. This sequence encodes CASSVGGQETQYF.

The V gene is TRBV7-3, the J gene TRBJ2-2, with 7 nucleotides matching TRBD2. This CDR3 comprises 16 residues. The germline CDR1 and CDR2 sequences are SGHTA and FQGTGA. The trim removed 5 bases at V and 6 bases at J, leaving 12 bases unmatched. The CDR3 DNA is TGTGCCAGCAGCCGCGTCCCTAGCGGCGAGGCCGGGGAGCTGTTTTTT. This translates into CASSRVPSGEAGELFF.

V gene TRBV27 combines with J gene TRBJ2-7, with D possibly TRBD2 on 6 matching bases. Per germline, CDR1 MNHEY and CDR2 SMNVEV (reference sequence). V lost 5 bases to trimming and J lost 0 bases, with 11 bases between them. This CDR3 has 14 residues. The CDR3 protein is CASSGTLLSYEQYF. The CDR3, as DNA: TGTGCCAGCAGTGGGACTCTCCTCTCCTACGAGCAGTACTTC.

The rearrangement links TRBV7-2 to TRBJ1-2; weak D call: TRBD1 (6 bases). Germline CDR1 and CDR2: SGHTA and FQGNSA. This CDR3 is built from 15 residues. Deletions cut 1 base from V and 2 bases from J, with 11 bases between. The DNA of the CDR3 is TGTGCCAGCAGCTTAGATTACAGGGACAACTATGGCTACACCTTC. It specifies CASSLDYRDNYGYTF.

This chain links TRBV4-1 with TRBJ1-5; D not certain. CDR1 and CDR2 (germline): MGHRA, YSYEKL. Deletions cut 0 bases from V and 3 bases from J, with 9 bases between. There are 15 residues in the CDR3. CDR3 residues: CASSQEEGYNQPQHF. As DNA, the CDR3 is TGCGCCAGCAGCCAAGAAGAAGGGTACAATCAGCCCCAGCATTTT.

V usage is TRBV7-3 and J usage is TRBJ2-5; D ambiguous. CDR1 and CDR2 (germline): SGHTA, FQGTGA. Trimming left V 2 bases short and J 5 bases short, with 9 bases between. The CDR3 is made up of 13 amino acids. DNA for the CDR3: TGTGCCAGCAGCTTATCCCAGGTGGAGACCCAGTACTTC. This sequence encodes CASSLSQVETQYF.

V usage is TRBV28 and J usage is TRBJ2-7; 10 bases line up with TRBD2. This CDR3 comprises 14 residues. Germline V CDR1 and CDR2: MDHEN, SYDVKM. The CDR3 protein is CAGGPSGRGHEQYF. In DNA, the CDR3 is TGTGCTGGTGGGCCTAGCGGGAGAGGGCACGAGCAGTACTTC.

V gene TRBV5-1 combines with J gene TRBJ2-1, with D uncertain. The CDR3 totals 14 residues. Germline values: CDR1 SGHRS, CDR2 YFSETQ. Deletions cut 4 bases from V and 8 bases from J, with 16 bases between. CDR3 protein: CASSPGPGMDEQFF. The CDR3 nucleotides read TGCGCCAGCAGCCCGGGCCCTGGGATGGATGAGCAGTTCTTC.

This chain joins TRBV23-1 and TRBJ1-5; 8 bases align to TRBD1. TRBV23-1 is classed as an ORF, of uncertain function. This CDR3 has 16 residues. V shed 11 bases, J shed 3 bases, and the junction held 15 bases outside the gene matches. In DNA, the CDR3 is TGCGCCCTTACCCCACAGGACAGGGAAAACAATCAGCCCCAGCATTTT. It specifies CALTPQDRENNQPQHF.

This chain links TRBV16 with TRBJ2-3; no firm D call. The CDR3 has 13 residues. Trimming cost V 4 bases and J 1 base, with 6 bases left between them. The V gene's germline CDR1 is KGHSY and CDR2 FQNENV. CDR3 residues: CASSPTRTDTQYF. The DNA for the CDR3 is TGTGCCAGCAGCCCGACTCGCACAGATACGCAGTATTTT.

This sequence joins TRBV5-6 and TRBJ2-5; D is possibly TRBD2 (6 bases). The end of the DNA fits TRBJ2-7 better, so the J call may be wrong. The CDR3 loop spans 15 amino acids. Looked up from germline, CDR1 is SGHDT and CDR2 is YYEEEE. The CDR3 DNA reads as TGTGCCAGCAGCCCCGGCGGGACTGGACACTACGAGCAGTACTTC. This codes for CASSPGGTGHYEQYF.

This chain joins TRBV5-4 and TRBJ1-1, with TRBD1 matching over 8 bases. V was pared by 4 bases and J by 3 bases, with 8 bases of the junction left unmatched. CDR3 length: 15 amino acids. Germline CDR1 and CDR2: SGHNT and YYREEE (reference sequence). The chain's CDR3 is CASSITGGFDTEAFF. The CDR3 DNA reads as TGTGCCAGCAGCATAACAGGGGGTTTTGACACTGAAGCTTTCTTT.

V gene TRBV6-6 combines with J gene TRBJ1-5; D is uncertain. The CDR3 extends over 13 amino acids. V was cut by 0 bases and J by 10 bases, with 10 bases left in between. Germline values: CDR1 MNHNY, CDR2 SVGAGI (reference sequence). The CDR3 DNA reads TGTGCCAGCAGTTACTCGAGCTATGGTCCCCAGCATTTT. Residues: CASSYSSYGPQHF.

The chain carries TRBV19 and TRBJ1-5; D gene unclear. This CDR3 is 13 amino acids long. Germline CDR1 LNHDA, CDR2 SQIVND (reference sequence). V was clipped by 7 bases and J by 0 bases, with 7 bases between them. CDR3 loop: CASNMYSNQPQHF. Written as DNA, the CDR3 is TGTGCCAGTAACATGTATAGCAATCAGCCCCAGCATTTT.

The chain joins TRBV11-2 to TRBJ2-5; D uncertain. Trimming cost V 3 bases and J 0 bases, with 2 bases left between them. From germline, CDR1 is SGHAT and CDR2 FQNNGV. The CDR3 totals 12 residues. The CDR3 DNA sequence: TGTGCCAGCAGCTTGTACCAAGAGACCCAGTACTTC. Translation gives CASSLYQETQYF. Complete variable domain (other parts from reference TRBV11-2 and TRBJ2-5): EAGVAQSPRYKIIEKRQSVAFWCNPISGHATLYWYQQILGQGPKLLIQFQNNGVVDDSQLPKDRFSAERLKGVDSTLKIQPAKLEDSAVYLCASSLYQETQYFGPGTRLLVL.

In this sample, this clone turned up once. The chain links TRBV27 to TRBJ2-5; D ambiguous. This CDR3 spans 15 amino acids. The germline V gene has CDR1 MNHEY and CDR2 SMNVEV (reference sequence). V gave up 0 bases and J gave up 5 bases, with 13 bases separating them. In DNA, the CDR3 is TGTGCCAGCAGTTTATCGATTTCGCGGTCCGAGACCCAGTACTTC. Translated: CASSLSISRSETQYF.

The rearrangement joins TRBV5-1 to TRBJ2-5; 9 positions match TRBD2. With 4 bases clipped from V and 5 bases from J, the junction kept 9 bases outside the gene matches. CDR1 SGHRS and CDR2 YFSETQ come from the germline V gene. This CDR3 contains 15 residues. The CDR3 loop reads CASSHLAGVGETQYF. The DNA for the CDR3 is TGCGCCAGCAGCCACTTAGCGGGAGTCGGGGAGACCCAGTACTTC.

This clone appeared once. The V gene is TRBV11-3, the J gene TRBJ2-7; D uncertain. Per germline, CDR1 SGHNT and CDR2 YENEEA. With 0 bases removed from V and 5 bases from J, the gap between germline ends came to 8 bases. This CDR3 contains 13 residues. CDR3 coding DNA: TGTGCCAGCAGCTTAGAGTGGGCGCACGAGCAGTACTTC. As protein: CASSLEWAHEQYF. Full variable domain (outside the CDR3, taken from reference TRBV11-3 and TRBJ2-7): EAGVVQSPRYKIIEKKQPVAFWCNPISGHNTLYWYLQNLGQGPELLIRYENEEAVDDSQLPKDRFSAERLKGVDSTLKIQPAELGDSAVYLCASSLEWAHEQYFGPGTRLTVT.

The rearrangement joins TRBV2 to TRBJ2-5; the D is unclear. This CDR3 contains 12 residues. The V end lost 6 bases, the J end lost 0 bases, and 5 bases lay between the germline ends. The V gene's germline CDR1 is SNHLY and CDR2 FYNNEI. CDR3 residues: CASRTYQETQYF. The CDR3 bases are TGTGCCAGCAGGACGTACCAAGAGACCCAGTACTTC.

V and J are TRBV5-1 and TRBJ2-1; 10 positions agree with TRBD2. Germline CDR1 SGHRS, CDR2 YFSETQ. CDR3 size: 14 residues. The V gene end was trimmed by 3 bases and the J gene end by 7 bases; junction bases not matched to a gene: 4. CDR3 amino acids: CASSSGLALNEQFF. In nucleotides, the CDR3 is TGCGCCAGCAGCTCGGGACTAGCGTTAAATGAGCAGTTCTTC.

The chain recombines TRBV11-2 with TRBJ2-1; D is uncertain. The CDR3 is 13 amino acids. V shed 4 bases and J shed 0 bases, with 4 bases lying between them. Germline CDR1 and CDR2: SGHAT and FQNNGV. The chain's CDR3 is CASSSSSYNEQFF. The CDR3 DNA is TGTGCCAGCAGCTCCAGCTCCTACAATGAGCAGTTCTTC.

V is TRBV4-1 and J is TRBJ2-1, with 7 bases identical to TRBD2. The CDR3 loop spans 15 amino acids. In germline, CDR1 is MGHRA, CDR2 YSYEKL. Unmatched junction bases numbered 14, after V lost 8 bases and J lost 7 bases. The CDR3 protein is CASRGVAGTGNEQFF. The CDR3 region has the DNA TGCGCCAGCCGGGGGGTGGCGGGAACGGGGAATGAGCAGTTCTTC.

CDR3 loop: CASSIVWDQPQHF. CDR3 coding DNA: TGTGCCAGTAGTATAGTTTGGGATCAGCCCCAGCATTTT. The chain couples TRBV19 to TRBJ1-5; D gene uncertain. The germline gives CDR1 LNHDA, CDR2 SQIVND (reference sequence). V was trimmed by 1 base and J by 5 bases, leaving 6 bases between them. The CDR3 runs to 13 residues.

The rearrangement uses TRBV6-5 and TRBJ2-5, with a weak D call TRBD1 (6 bases). Trimming pared 6 bases from V and 1 base from J, leaving 12 bases between. Germline lookup yields CDR1 MNHEY and CDR2 SVGAGI. The CDR3 covers 14 residues. In nucleotides, the CDR3 is TGTGCCAGCAGCAAGGGGACAAGCCAAGAGACCCAGTACTTC. Translated, it gives CASSKGTSQETQYF.